This T cell receptor beta chain was captured by sequencing in a study of T cells in localized non-small cell lung cancer. Study findings and constraints: Because sequencing included only one region (of the tumor), heterogeneity remains possible.

Sequencing was performed with immunoSEQ multiplex PCR; in TCRdb, only in-frame clones are kept and a portion is missing. The table has some 1,800 clones, over 25% seen once. The CDR3 is 16 amino acids. V lost 5 bases and J lost 7; bases outside the gene matches: 11. Germline CDR1 SGHNT, CDR2 YENEEA. In the case of this clone: Antigen unknown.

This receptor was taken from a woman aged 35-70 years with stage III lung adenocarcinoma. The sequences come from normal lung tissue next to the tumor, collected before any cancer treatment. The chain links TRBV11-3 to TRBJ2-1; 10 nucleotides agree with TRBD2. The DNA for the CDR3 is TGTGCCAGCAGCGACCAGGGACTAGCGATAGGAAATGAGCAGTTCTTC. This encodes CASSDQGLAIGNEQFF.